These 9 T cell receptor beta chains came from one sample sequenced in a study of cytomegalovirus exposure and HLA in healthy donors. Researchers ran the PCR with 60 Vbeta and 13 Jbeta primers. Assay: immunoSEQ multiplex PCR; the TCRdb copy retains only in-frame clones and omits some. The sample has around 120,000 clones; over 65% are singletons. The sample comprised PBMCs. These receptors all stem from a woman aged 40-49 years in good health and CMV-seropositive.

V is TRBV6-6 and J is TRBJ1-2; tentatively, D is TRBD1 (6 bases). The CDR3 consists of 12 residues. V lost 4 bases and J lost 3, with 6 bases in between. Germline V CDR1 and CDR2: MNHNY, SVGAGI (reference sequence). The CDR3 protein is CASSWTDYGYTF. In DNA form, the CDR3 reads TGTGCCAGCAGTTGGACAGACTATGGCTACACCTTC.

The chain links TRBV6-5 to TRBJ1-5, with a possible D match to TRBD1 (6 bases). CDR3 length: 13 residues. Looked up from germline, CDR1 is MNHEY and CDR2 is SVGAGI. Trimming stripped 11 bases from V and 5 bases from J, with 16 bases between. CDR3 amino acids: CASGQGRHQPQHF. CDR3 DNA: TGTGCCTCCGGGCAGGGGCGACATCAGCCCCAGCATTTT.

The gene calls are TRBV2 and TRBJ1-4; 8 nucleotides align to TRBD1. The CDR3 sequence is 14 residues long. After removal of 7 bases from V and 4 bases from J, the junction contained 5 bases not matched to a gene. The V gene's germline CDR1 is SNHLY and CDR2 FYNNEI. This CDR3 is CASIPDRVNEKLFF. DNA for the CDR3: TGTGCCAGCATTCCGGACAGGGTTAATGAAAAACTGTTTTTT.

This clone was seen a single time. This rearrangement joins TRBV5-4 to TRBJ2-7; D perhaps matches TRBD1 (5 bases). The germline V and J ends were trimmed by 3 bases and 6 bases, with 13 bases remaining between them. CDR3 length: 13 residues. Germline V gives CDR1 SGHNT, CDR2 YYREEE (reference sequence). The CDR3 loop reads CASSSTQGTEQYF. The CDR3 nucleotides read TGTGCCAGCAGCTCAACCCAGGGAACCGAGCAGTACTTC.

The chain recombines TRBV7-3 with TRBJ2-5; the D gene is possibly TRBD1 (5 bases). The DNA end is a closer match to TRBJ2-7, so the J assignment may be wrong. This CDR3 comprises 13 residues. CDR1 SGHTA and CDR2 FQGTGA come from the germline V gene. DNA of the CDR3: TGTGCCAGCAGCTCGGCTCAGGGTTACGAGCAGTACTTC. Amino acid sequence: CASSSAQGYEQYF.

CDR3 sequence (DNA): TGCGCCAGCAAACTCCTAGCGGGGGACTACGAGCAGTACTTC. Translating it yields CASKLLAGDYEQYF. The chain joins TRBV10-1 to TRBJ2-7, with 10 bases fitting TRBD2. J was trimmed by 3 bases and V by 7 bases; bases with no gene match: 6. The CDR3 covers 14 residues. CDR1 and CDR2 from the germline V gene are WNHNN and SYGVQD (reference sequence).

The rearrangement links TRBV7-9 to TRBJ2-5, with 8 bases lining up with TRBD1. Losses at the gene ends were 6 bases for V and 3 bases for J; bases not matched to a gene: 15. The germline CDR1 and CDR2 sequences are SEHNR and FQNEAQ (reference sequence). The CDR3 contains 17 residues. CDR3 sequence reads: CASSYVSGTGNEETQYF. The CDR3, as DNA: TGTGCCAGCAGTTACGTTTCCGGGACAGGAAATGAAGAGACCCAGTACTTC.

The rearrangement links TRBV10-3 to TRBJ2-7; TRBD2 might be the D (6 bases). Trimming took off 5 bases at V and 6 bases at J, with 14 bases between the two ends. Germline V gene data show CDR1 as ENHRY and CDR2 as SYGVKD. The CDR3 is made up of 13 amino acids. CDR3 DNA sequence: TGTGCCATCAGTCGGGGGTTGAGGATCGAGCAGTACTTC. It codes for CAISRGLRIEQYF.

The genes are TRBV14 and TRBJ2-5, with TRBD2 matching 8 bases. V trimming: 0 bases; J trimming: 5 bases; junction bases outside the gene matches: 8. From germline, CDR1 is SGHDN and CDR2 FVKESK. This CDR3 has 16 residues. The CDR3, as DNA: TGTGCCAGCAGCCAAGACTACGGGGGGGCCGGGGAGACCCAGTACTTC. Translation: CASSQDYGGAGETQYF. The whole variable domain, remainder taken from reference TRBV14 and TRBJ2-5, is EAGVTQFPSHSVIEKGQTVTLRCDPISGHDNLYWYRRVMGKEIKFLLHFVKESKQDESGMPNNRFLAERTGGTYSTLKVQPAELEDSGVYFCASSQDYGGAGETQYFGPGTRLLVL.